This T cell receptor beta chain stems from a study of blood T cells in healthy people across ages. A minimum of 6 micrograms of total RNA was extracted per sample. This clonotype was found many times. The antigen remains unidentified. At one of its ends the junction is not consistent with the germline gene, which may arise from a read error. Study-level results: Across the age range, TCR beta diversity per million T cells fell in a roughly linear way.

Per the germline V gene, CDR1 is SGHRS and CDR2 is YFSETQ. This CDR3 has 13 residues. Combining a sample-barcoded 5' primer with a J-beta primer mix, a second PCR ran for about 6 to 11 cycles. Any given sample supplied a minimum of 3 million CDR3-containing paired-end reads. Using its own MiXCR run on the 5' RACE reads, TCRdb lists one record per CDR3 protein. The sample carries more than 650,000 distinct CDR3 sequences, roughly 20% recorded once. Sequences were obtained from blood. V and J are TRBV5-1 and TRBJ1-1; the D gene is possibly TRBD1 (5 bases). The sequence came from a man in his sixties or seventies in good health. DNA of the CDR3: TGTGCCAGCAGCCCCGGCGGGGGGACTGAAGCTTTCTTT. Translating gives CASSPGGGTEAFF. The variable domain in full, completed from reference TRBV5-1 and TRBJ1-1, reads KAGVTQTPRYLIKTRGQQVTLSCSPISGHRSVSWYQQTPGQGLQFLFEYFSETQRNKGNFPGRFSGRQFSNSRSEMNVSTLELGDSALYLCASSPGGGTEAFFGQGTRLTVV.